This T cell receptor beta chain came from a study of spatial heterogeneity in lung cancer. Time point in this sample: sample taken at primary tumor resection. MiXCR, run by TCRdb on the 5' RACE reads, gives a single entry per CDR3 protein. Among almost 9,500 distinct CDR3 sequences listed, 6% to 6.5% were seen once. This clonotype was recorded many times. No antigen is known for it. Germline V gives CDR1 SGHTA, CDR2 FQGNSA. With 4 bases clipped from V and 9 bases from J, the junction kept 5 bases outside the gene matches. CDR3 size: 12 residues. Findings and limits, study-wide: Tumoral mutation counts were tracked by counts of expanded intratumoral alpha and beta TCRs.

This specimen was lung tumor tissue, taken at surgery. The TCR sequence derives from a male donor with early-stage non-small cell lung cancer. The chain employs TRBV7-2 and TRBJ2-5; 7 bases are a match to TRBD1. The CDR3 nucleotides read TGTGCCAGCAGCTATATCCAGGGGGCCCAGTACTTC. Translated, it gives CASSYIQGAQYF.